A selection of T cell receptor beta chains follows, all from one sample in a study of blood T cell repertoires in COVID-19. Data came from immunoSEQ multiplex PCR; TCRdb stores just in-frame clones and leaves some out. The data hold more than 85,000 clones, with around nine tenths observed a single time. Sequences were obtained from peripheral blood. The receptor source for this set is a man in his 70s with acute or convalescent COVID-19. Both conserved end residues are part of each CDR3. A row's size may be missing; if present it is once, few, many or a size class.

clone size,V gene,CDR3 protein
-,TRBV7-9,CASSLAKYEQYF
-,TRBV28,CASSLPQEVAEAFF
-,TRBV28,CASRRDRGDNSPLHF
-,TRBV6-2/TRBV6-3,CASSYGQISNQPQHF
-,TRBV6-5,CASSYAPDRDYGYTF
once,TRBV6-5,CASSTGGVEKLFF
-,TRBV3-1/TRBV3-2,CASSQGAGLAYNEQFF
few,TRBV29-1,CSVEDLRRSGNTIYF
-,TRBV10-3,CAISGLAGDTGELFF
-,TRBV3-1/TRBV3-2,CASSQDASGGHNEQFF
-,TRBV18,CASSPGHYNEQFF
few,TRBV30,CAWGTGYNSPLHF
-,TRBV7-2,CASSLAAGGPDTQYF
-,TRBV28,CASRPDRYGYTF
once,TRBV24-1,CATSDWRGTGELFF
-,TRBV28,CASSLFGQGNTGELFF
-,TRBV12-3/TRBV12-4,CASSLSGNQPQHF
-,TRBV30,CAWSSQGGTGTRGNTIYF
-,TRBV5-1,CASSPAPGYQGTQYF
-,TRBV18,CASSLSRTGGEDTQYF
-,TRBV30,CAWSGLSALYSGGAAGELFF
-,TRBV20-1,CSAEDQETQYF
-,TRBV5-1,CASSLGQIYGYTF
-,TRBV28,CASTSSGTGGFFF
-,TRBV15,CATSRGSSSQETQYF
-,TRBV2,CASSDAGMNTEAFF
-,TRBV6-2/TRBV6-3,CASSLTGPNTEAFF
-,TRBV6-2/TRBV6-3,CASSQRGGGNTGELFF
-,TRBV18,CASSLTGVLAANWNEQFF
-,TRBV18,CASSPDYEGTQYF
once,TRBV5-4,CASSLGQGIIAADTQYF
-,TRBV28,CASRSDRGGGGETQYF
few,TRBV19,CASSMGTANEQFF
-,TRBV6-5,CASSPLAGGQRQYF
once,TRBV9,CASSVDGEKTQYF
-,TRBV13,CASSATKDRGSDGYTF
-,TRBV6-5,CASRPAPADTGELFF
once,TRBV11-2,CASSLDQGTDTQYF
-,TRBV3-1/TRBV3-2,CASSLGQGDIGGYTF
-,TRBV11-2,CASSSGQGAYEQYF
-,TRBV29-1,CSAAQGGNYGYTF
once,TRBV9,CASSVWASLNNEQFF